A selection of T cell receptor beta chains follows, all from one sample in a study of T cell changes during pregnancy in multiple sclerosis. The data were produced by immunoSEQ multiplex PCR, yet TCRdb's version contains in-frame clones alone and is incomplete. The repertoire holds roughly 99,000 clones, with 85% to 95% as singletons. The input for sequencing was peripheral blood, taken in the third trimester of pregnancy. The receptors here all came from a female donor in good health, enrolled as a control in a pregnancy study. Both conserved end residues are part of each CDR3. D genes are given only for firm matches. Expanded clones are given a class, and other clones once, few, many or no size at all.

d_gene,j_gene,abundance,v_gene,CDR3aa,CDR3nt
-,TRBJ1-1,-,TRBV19,CASSMGRENSEAFF,TGTGCCAGTAGTATGGGCAGGGAAAACTCTGAAGCTTTCTTT
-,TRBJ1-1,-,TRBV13,CASSFGQNTEAFF,TGTGCCAGCAGCTTCGGACAGAACACTGAAGCTTTCTTT
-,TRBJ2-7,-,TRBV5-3,CAHWESVHYEQYF,TGTGCTCACTGGGAGAGCGTACATTACGAGCAGTACTTC
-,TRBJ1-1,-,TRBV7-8,CASSYQGRNTEAFF,TGTGCCAGCAGCTATCAGGGGAGGAACACTGAAGCTTTCTTT
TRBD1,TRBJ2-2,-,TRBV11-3,CASGGQGNTGELFF,TGTGCCAGCGGGGGACAGGGGAACACCGGGGAGCTGTTTTTT
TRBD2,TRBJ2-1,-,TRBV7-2,CASKLAGGSSYNEQFF,TGTGCCAGCAAGCTAGCGGGGGGGAGCTCCTACAATGAGCAGTTCTTC
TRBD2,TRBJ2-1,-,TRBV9,CASTIGTSVANEQFF,TGTGCCAGCACCATAGGGACTAGCGTCGCCAATGAGCAGTTCTTC
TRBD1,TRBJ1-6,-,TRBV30,CAWTGTENSPLHF,TGTGCCTGGACCGGGACAGAAAATTCACCCCTCCACTTT
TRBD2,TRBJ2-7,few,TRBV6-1,CASSQGEVAGRSYEQYF,TGTGCCAGCAGTCAAGGGGAGGTAGCGGGGCGCTCCTACGAGCAGTACTTC
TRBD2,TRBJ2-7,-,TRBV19,CASSIATLAGQGGEQYF,TGTGCCAGTAGTATTGCGACTCTAGCGGGGCAAGGGGGCGAGCAGTACTTC
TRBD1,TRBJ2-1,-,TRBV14,CASSPPGQGPYNEQFF,TGTGCCAGCAGCCCACCGGGACAGGGACCCTACAATGAGCAGTTCTTC
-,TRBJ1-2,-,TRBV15,CATSRDTQANYGYTF,TGTGCCACCAGCAGAGATACCCAGGCAAACTATGGCTACACCTTC
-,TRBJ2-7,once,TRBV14,CASSQEGYTTYEQYF,TGTGCCAGCAGCCAAGAAGGCTACACTACCTACGAGCAGTACTTC
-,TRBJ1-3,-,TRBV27,CASSSGRGGRNTIYF,TGTGCCAGCAGCTCAGGTCGGGGAGGACGAAACACCATATATTTT
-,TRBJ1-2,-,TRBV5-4,CASSRDRYADGYTF,TGTGCCAGCAGCCGCGACAGGTATGCCGATGGCTACACCTTC
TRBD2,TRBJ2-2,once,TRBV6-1,CASSEAGGAGTGELFF,TGTGCCAGCAGTGAAGCCGGGGGGGCGGGGACCGGGGAGCTGTTTTTT
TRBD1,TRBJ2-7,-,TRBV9,CASSIRDRGLSEQYF,TGTGCCAGCAGCATCCGGGACAGGGGCCTTAGTGAGCAGTACTTC
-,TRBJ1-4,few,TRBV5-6,CASSFGVTNEKLFF,TGTGCCAGCAGCTTCGGGGTAACTAATGAAAAACTGTTTTTT
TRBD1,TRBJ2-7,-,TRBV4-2,CASSPDRENYEQYF,TGTGCCAGCAGCCCGGACAGGGAGAACTACGAGCAGTACTTC
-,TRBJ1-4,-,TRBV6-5,CASSYRGGSNEKLFF,TGTGCCAGCAGTTACCGGGGTGGGAGTAATGAAAAACTGTTTTTT
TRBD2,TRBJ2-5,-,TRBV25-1,CASSEYKRGGGETQYF,TGTGCCAGCAGTGAATATAAGCGGGGGGGCGGAGAGACCCAGTACTTC
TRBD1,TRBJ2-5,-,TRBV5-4,CASSSLKDREETQYF,TGTGCCAGCAGCTCCTTAAAAGACAGGGAAGAGACCCAGTACTTC
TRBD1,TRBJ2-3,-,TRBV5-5,CASSRQGADTQYF,TGTGCCAGCAGCCGACAGGGTGCAGATACGCAGTATTTT
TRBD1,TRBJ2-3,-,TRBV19,CASSITGGFGTDTQYF,TGTGCCAGTAGTATAACAGGGGGCTTCGGCACAGATACGCAGTATTTT
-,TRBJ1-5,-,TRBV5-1,CASSLSGASNQPQHF,TGCGCCAGCAGCTTGTCAGGGGCAAGCAATCAGCCCCAGCATTTT
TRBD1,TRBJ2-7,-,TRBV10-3,CASGQVSYEQYF,TGTGCCTCGGGACAGGTATCCTACGAGCAGTACTTC
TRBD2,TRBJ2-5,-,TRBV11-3,CASSSTFLRLASGGRTQYF,TGTGCCAGCAGCTCAACTTTCCTGCGACTCGCTAGCGGCGGCAGGACCCAGTACTTC
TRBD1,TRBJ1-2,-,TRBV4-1,CASSPVSRGRTYGYTF,TGCGCCAGCAGCCCAGTGAGCAGGGGGCGCACCTATGGCTACACCTTC
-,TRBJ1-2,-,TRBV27,CASSLGVGQNGYTF,TGTGCCAGCAGTCTTGGAGTCGGACAGAATGGCTACACCTTC
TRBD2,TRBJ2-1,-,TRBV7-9,CASSQSRGGSYNEQFF,TGTGCCAGCAGCCAGAGCCGGGGGGGATCCTACAATGAGCAGTTCTTC
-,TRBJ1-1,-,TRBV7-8,CASSLEGQMNTEAFF,TGTGCCAGCAGCTTAGAGGGACAAATGAACACTGAAGCTTTCTTT
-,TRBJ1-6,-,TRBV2,CASRRANSPLHF,TGTGCCAGCAGACGAGCTAATTCACCCCTCCACTTT
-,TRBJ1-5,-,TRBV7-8,CASSSPSGRSNQPQHF,TGTGCCAGCAGCTCTCCGTCGGGGAGAAGCAATCAGCCCCAGCATTTT
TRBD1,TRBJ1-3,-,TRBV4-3,CASSQDAGGGNTIYF,TGCGCCAGCAGCCAAGACGCAGGGGGTGGAAACACCATATATTTT
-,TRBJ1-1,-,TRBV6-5,CASSYRQSSEAFF,TGTGCCAGCAGTTACCGTCAGAGTAGCGAAGCTTTCTTT
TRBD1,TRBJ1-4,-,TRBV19,CASSPQGAWEKLFF,TGTGCCAGTAGTCCCCAGGGGGCATGGGAAAAACTGTTTTTT
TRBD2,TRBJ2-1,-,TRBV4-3,CASSQVSAGPYNEQFF,TGCGCCAGCAGCCAAGTATCAGCGGGGCCCTACAATGAGCAGTTCTTC
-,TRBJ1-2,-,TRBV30,CAWAGTWDGYTF,TGTGCCTGGGCCGGGACATGGGATGGCTACACCTTC
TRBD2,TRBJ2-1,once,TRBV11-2,CASSLFSGGSNEQFF,TGTGCCAGCAGCTTATTCAGCGGGGGGTCCAATGAGCAGTTCTTC
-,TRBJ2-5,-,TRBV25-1,CASSEGGLETQYF,TGTGCCAGCAGTGAAGGGGGCCTGGAGACCCAGTACTTC
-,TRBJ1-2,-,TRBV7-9,CASSLEGGGYTF,TGTGCCAGCAGCTTAGAAGGGGGAGGCTACACCTTC
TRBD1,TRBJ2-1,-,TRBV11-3,CASSLVGTGLGNEQFF,TGTGCCAGCAGCTTAGTTGGGACAGGGCTGGGGAATGAGCAGTTCTTC
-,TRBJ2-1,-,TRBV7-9,CASSPNLGGGWQFF,TGTGCCAGCAGCCCTAATTTAGGGGGGGGGTGGCAGTTCTTC
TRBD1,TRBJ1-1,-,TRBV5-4,CASSDRQGKNTEAFF,TGTGCCAGCAGCGACCGACAGGGGAAGAACACTGAAGCTTTCTTT
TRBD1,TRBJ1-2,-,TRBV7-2,CASSLVSTGGAGGYTF,TGTGCCAGCAGCTTAGTTTCGACAGGGGGCGCGGGTGGCTACACCTTC
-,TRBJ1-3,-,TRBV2,CASNEYSGNTIYF,TGTGCCAGCAATGAGTACTCTGGAAACACCATATATTTT
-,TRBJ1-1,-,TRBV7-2,CASLHGGTSNTEAFF,TGTGCCAGCCTCCACGGGGGGACCTCGAACACTGAAGCTTTCTTT
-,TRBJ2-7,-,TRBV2,CASSGEYEQYF,TGTGCCAGCAGTGGAGAGTACGAGCAGTACTTC
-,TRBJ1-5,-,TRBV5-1,CASSLGAGNQPQHF,TGCGCCAGCAGCTTGGGAGCGGGGAATCAGCCCCAGCATTTT
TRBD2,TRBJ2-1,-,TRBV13,CASSLRIGGLYNEQFF,TGTGCCAGCAGCTTAAGGATCGGGGGACTATACAATGAGCAGTTCTTC
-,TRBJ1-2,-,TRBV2,CASSESMEQDYGYTF,TGTGCCAGCAGTGAATCGATGGAACAGGACTATGGCTACACCTTC
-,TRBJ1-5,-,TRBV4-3,CASSQEVPGLKHQPQHF,TGCGCCAGCAGCCAAGAGGTCCCCGGACTCAAGCATCAGCCCCAGCATTTT
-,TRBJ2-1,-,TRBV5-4,CASSLEQYNEQFF,TGTGCCAGCAGCTTGGAACAGTACAATGAGCAGTTCTTC
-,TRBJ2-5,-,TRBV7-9,CASSTPRRKETQYF,TGTGCCAGCAGCACCCCGAGGCGAAAAGAGACCCAGTACTTC
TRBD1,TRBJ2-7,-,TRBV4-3,CASSLRTGPREQYF,TGCGCCAGCAGCCTCCGGACAGGGCCTCGGGAGCAGTACTTC
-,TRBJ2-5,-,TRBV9,CASSVATNSLVKETQYF,TGTGCCAGCAGCGTAGCTACGAACAGCCTCGTTAAAGAGACCCAGTACTTC
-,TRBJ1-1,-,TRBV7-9,CASSLLTGAEAFF,TGTGCCAGCAGCTTACTAACAGGAGCTGAAGCTTTCTTT
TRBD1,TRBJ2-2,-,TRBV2,CASTYRGRNTGELFF,TGTGCCAGCACATACAGGGGGCGGAACACCGGGGAGCTGTTTTTT
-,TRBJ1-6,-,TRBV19,CASSIDPTGPLHF,TGTGCCAGTAGTATAGACCCCACGGGGCCCCTCCACTTT
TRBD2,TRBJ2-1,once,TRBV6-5,CASRSAGANEQFF,TGTGCCAGCAGATCAGCGGGAGCCAATGAGCAGTTCTTC